Each of the 21 T cell receptor beta chains below was sequenced from the same sample in a study of T cells in Graves' hyperthyroidism and ophthalmopathy. RNA transcripts gave rise to amplified TCR beta CDR3 regions. With the HTBI primer set, the TCR CDR3 went through a first round of RT-PCR. TCRdb reprocessed the multiplex PCR reads via MiXCR and lists one record per CDR3 protein. The sample yields nearly 750,000 distinct CDR3 sequences, roughly a third seen once. The sequencing sample was made of blood. Every receptor here comes from a woman aged 40-49 years with Graves' hyperthyroidism.

Ten or more counts support this clonotype. The CDR3, as DNA: TGTGCCAGCAGCGTAGGCGCGACTTCGGAGGGCTACACCTTC. Translating it yields CASSVGATSEGYTF. The gene calls are TRBV9 and TRBJ1-2; the D is unclear. Germline V CDR1 and CDR2: SGDLS, YYNGEE. This CDR3 is built from 14 residues. Trimming shortened V by 0 bases and J by 8 bases, and 14 bases separated the two germline ends. Variable domain in full (rest from reference TRBV9 and TRBJ1-2): DSGVTQTPKHLITATGQRVTLRCSPRSGDLSVYWYQQSLDQGLQFLIQYYNGEERAKGNILERFSAQQFPDLHSELNLSSLELGDSALYFCASSVGATSEGYTFGSGTRLTVV.

This chain uses TRBV2 with TRBJ1-2; D is uncertain. CDR3 length: 12 amino acids. The V end was cut by 9 bases, the J end by 0 bases, with 8 bases between. Per germline, CDR1 SNHLY and CDR2 FYNNEI. The CDR3 region is CARGWTNYGYTF. The CDR3 DNA reads as TGTGCCAGGGGGTGGACTAACTATGGCTACACCTTC.

The V gene is TRBV29-1, the J gene TRBJ2-7; D not resolved. This CDR3 is 11 amino acids long. With 0 bases removed from V and 7 bases from J, the gap between germline ends came to 7 bases. Per germline, CDR1 SQVTM and CDR2 ANQGSEA. The CDR3 protein is CSVEDKDEQYF. CDR3 nucleotide sequence: TGCAGCGTTGAAGATAAGGATGAGCAGTACTTC.

This clonotype came up a few times. The chain recombines TRBV6-5 with TRBJ2-7; perhaps TRBD1 as D (5 bases). CDR1 is MNHEY, CDR2 SVGAGI, per germline. Trimming stripped 8 bases from V and 4 bases from J, with 15 bases between. The CDR3 totals 13 residues. Here the CDR3 DNA reads TGTGCCAGCGCGGTGACAGTACCTTACGAGCAGTACTTC. Protein: CASAVTVPYEQYF.

Ten or more counts support this clonotype. This chain uses TRBV6-6 with TRBJ1-5, with a tentative D call TRBD1 (5 bases). Germline lookup yields CDR1 MNHNY and CDR2 SVGAGI (reference sequence). The CDR3 spans 13 residues. V gave up 11 bases and J gave up 6 bases, with 17 bases separating them. The CDR3 DNA sequence: TGTGCCTCCTGGGGGGAAGACGGTCAGCCCCAGCATTTT. As protein: CASWGEDGQPQHF.

The rearrangement uses TRBV5-1 and TRBJ2-7; maybe TRBD2 (8 bases). The ends were cut back, 0 bases at V and 2 bases at J, with 21 bases in the middle. Per germline, CDR1 SGHRS and CDR2 YFSETQ. The CDR3 runs 18 residues. The CDR3 coding sequence is TGCGCCAGCAGCTTGGGACCACAGGGGCGGGAGGTAACCTACGAGCAGTACTTC. It specifies CASSLGPQGREVTYEQYF.

CDR3 DNA sequence: TGTGCCATCAGTGAGTCATCACAGGGGGAGCTGTTTTTT. Protein: CAISESSQGELFF. The J gene is TRBJ2-2, the V gene TRBV10-3; no firm D call. V shed 0 bases and J shed 8 bases, with 7 bases lying between them. Germline V CDR1 and CDR2: ENHRY, SYGVKD. The CDR3 runs to 13 residues.

The chain joins TRBV6-1 to TRBJ2-6; tentative D call: TRBD2 (5 bases). The CDR3 spans 16 residues. Germline V gene sequence: CDR1 MNHNS, CDR2 SASEGT. V lost 9 bases, J lost 3 bases, and 18 bases lay in between. CDR3 sequence: CASKPTGSSGANVLTF. Here the CDR3 DNA reads TGTGCCAGTAAACCAACGGGGAGTAGTGGGGCCAACGTCCTGACTTTC.

In this sample, this clonotype turned up many times. The CDR3 DNA is TGTGCCAGCAGCCTCTCCCCGCTAGCCACCTACGAGCAGTACTTC. It specifies CASSLSPLATYEQYF. The rearrangement links TRBV7-2 to TRBJ2-7, with D maybe TRBD2 (5 bases). This CDR3 spans 15 amino acids. Between the trimmed V and J ends, which lost 5 bases and 2 bases, there was a span of 16 bases. CDR1 and CDR2 (germline): SGHTA, FQGNSA.

Notes on this clonotype: At one boundary the junction diverges from the germline segment, which might be a read error. The chain couples TRBV7-7 to TRBJ2-5; a possible D gene is TRBD1 (6 bases). This CDR3 is built from 16 residues. CDR1 and CDR2 from the germline V gene are SSHAT and FNYEAQ (reference sequence). CDR3 in DNA: TGTGCTAGCAGCTTAGGAGCCAGCAGGGGACAAGAGGCCCAGTACTTC. This sequence encodes CASSLGASRGQEAQYF.

This clonotype was recorded many times. The chain is built from TRBV7-9 and TRBJ1-5; D gene uncertain. Germline V gene data show CDR1 as SEHNR and CDR2 as FQNEAQ (reference sequence). The CDR3 has 14 residues. Trimming removed 6 bases from V and 5 bases from J, with 14 bases in between. The CDR3 DNA is TGTGCCAGCAGTCCACCGGGCCCTCATCAGCCCCAGCATTTT. Translated: CASSPPGPHQPQHF.

This clonotype was detected many times. V gene TRBV9 combines with J gene TRBJ2-7, with D possibly matching TRBD1 (6 bases). CDR3 length: 16 amino acids. The V end lost 0 bases, the J end lost 2 bases, and 15 bases lay between the germline ends. The germline CDR1 and CDR2 sequences are SGDLS and YYNGEE. CDR3 sequence reads: CASSVGWGLGAYEQYF. CDR3 coding DNA: TGTGCCAGCAGCGTAGGATGGGGGCTGGGAGCCTACGAGCAGTACTTC.

The chain couples TRBV7-2 to TRBJ1-2; D remains ambiguous. Germline V gene data show CDR1 as SGHTA and CDR2 as FQGNSA. Trimming took 3 bases from V and 7 from J, leaving 21 bases between them. CDR3 length: 16 residues. The CDR3 reads CASSFGEQRMEGGYTF. CDR3 in DNA: TGTGCCAGCAGCTTCGGTGAACAGCGGATGGAAGGTGGCTACACCTTC.

This clonotype was counted at least ten times. This chain joins TRBV29-1 and TRBJ1-5; perhaps TRBD1 as D (5 bases). Germline CDR1 reads SQVTM; CDR2 reads ANQGSEA. This CDR3 is built from 13 residues. The CDR3 bases are TGCAGTGGGAGTTCGGGGGTTGGACAGCCCCAGCATTTT. Its protein product is CSGSSGVGQPQHF. The full variable domain, its missing parts supplied by reference TRBV29-1 and TRBJ1-5, is SAVISQKPSRDICQRGTSLTIQCQVDSQVTMMFWYRQQPGQSLTLIATANQGSEATYESGFVIDKFPISRPNLTFSTLTVSNMSPEDSSIYLCSGSSGVGQPQHFGDGTRLSIL.

Note on this clonotype: This sequence may be a read error, since a much larger clone differs from it by one base. The chain couples TRBV7-2 to TRBJ1-4; D gene uncertain. Germline-derived CDR1 and CDR2 are SGHTA and FQGNSA. The CDR3 is 15 amino acids. CDR3 residues: CASILAYRPNEKLFF. The CDR3, as DNA: TGTGCCAGCATCTTAGCGTACCGACCGAATGAAAAACTGTTTTTT.

This clonotype was found many times. This rearrangement joins TRBV10-3 to TRBJ1-1; D is undetermined. V lost 5 bases and J lost 5, with 12 bases in between. Germline assignment: CDR1 ENHRY and CDR2 SYGVKD. The CDR3 totals 13 residues. The CDR3 spells CAISTQEDTEAFF. In nucleotides, the CDR3 is TGTGCCATCAGTACCCAGGAAGATACTGAAGCTTTCTTT.

The chain employs TRBV5-4 and TRBJ1-1; TRBD1 might be the D (5 bases). Trimming removed 4 bases from V and 1 base from J, with 17 bases in between. The CDR3 runs 16 residues. In germline, CDR1 is SGHNT, CDR2 YYREEE (reference sequence). This CDR3 reads CASSQDVGRGNTEAFF. CDR3 DNA: TGTGCCAGCAGCCAAGATGTGGGGCGCGGGAACACTGAAGCTTTCTTT.

This clonotype was counted a few times. This chain links TRBV20-1 with TRBJ2-7, with D tentatively TRBD2 (7 bases). CDR1 is DFQATT and CDR2 is SNEGSKA in the germline V gene (reference sequence). Trimming cost V 6 bases and J 0 bases, with 12 bases left between them. This CDR3 is 13 amino acids long. CDR3 DNA: TGCAGTGCCCAGGCGGGGGCCTCCTACGAGCAGTACTTC. Its translation: CSAQAGASYEQYF.

The chain employs TRBV7-4 and TRBJ1-4, with 8 nucleotides matching TRBD1. CDR3 length equals 15 residues. Germline CDR1 SGHVT, CDR2 SQSDAQ. The J segment lost 7 bases and the V segment lost 3 bases, leaving 7 bases of the junction unmatched. CDR3 residues: CASSFPGQVCEKLFF. Written as DNA, the CDR3 is TGTGCCAGCAGCTTTCCGGGACAGGTTTGTGAAAAACTGTTTTTT.

This clonotype appeared many times. The gene calls are TRBV7-9 and TRBJ2-7; D possibly corresponds to TRBD1 (5 bases). CDR1 SEHNR and CDR2 FQNEAQ come from the germline V gene (reference sequence). Trimming took off 3 bases at V and 0 bases at J, with 15 bases between the two ends. This CDR3 has 16 amino acids. In nucleotides, the CDR3 is TGTGCCAGCAGCTTGTTCCTGGGGCGTTTCTCCTACGAGCAGTACTTC. This gives the protein CASSLFLGRFSYEQYF.

This clonotype was seen a handful of times. This rearrangement joins TRBV12-3 or TRBV12-4 to TRBJ2-7; maybe TRBD1 (5 bases). The CDR3 is 13 amino acids. The V end was cut by 2 bases, the J end by 6 bases, with 11 bases between. The CDR3 sequence is CASSLLGRGEQYF. The DNA for the CDR3 is TGTGCCAGCAGTTTATTGGGTAGGGGCGAGCAGTACTTC.